The rows below give T cell receptor beta chains drawn from one sample of a study of blood T cell repertoires in COVID-19. Data came from immunoSEQ multiplex PCR; TCRdb stores just in-frame clones and leaves some out. This sample has tens of thousands of clones; roughly 87% occur once, and the top ten carry 10%. Sequencing was carried out using peripheral blood. These receptor sequences come from a human donor in a cohort sampled during active COVID-19. The CDR3 runs from the conserved cysteine through the conserved F or W. The D gene is left open where the match is weak. Only part of the rows carry a size: once, few, many, or a class if the clone is expanded.

d_call j_call clone_size v_call cdr3_aa cdr3_nt
TRBD2 TRBJ2-2 - TRBV5-4 CASSSEIAGTGELFF TGTGCCAGCAGCTCGGAAATAGCGGGGACCGGGGAGCTGTTTTTT
- TRBJ2-5 - TRBV29-1 CSVYRVETQYF TGCAGCGTTTATCGGGTAGAGACCCAGTACTTC
TRBD2 TRBJ2-7 - TRBV29-1 CSVGGGSVNEQYF TGCAGCGTTGGGGGCGGGAGTGTTAACGAGCAGTACTTC
TRBD1 TRBJ1-5 - TRBV19 CASSMTGGLNQPQHF TGTGCCAGTAGTATGACAGGGGGCCTCAATCAGCCCCAGCATTTT
TRBD1 TRBJ2-7 - TRBV12-3/TRBV12-4 CASSFRDRGEQYF TGTGCCAGCAGCTTCCGGGACAGGGGCGAGCAGTACTTC
- TRBJ2-7 - TRBV9 CASSPRYRVLNSYEQYF TGTGCCAGCAGCCCACGTTACAGGGTGCTCAACTCCTACGAGCAGTACTTC
TRBD2 TRBJ2-7 - TRBV28 CATLAGGNEQYF TGTGCCACCCTAGCGGGGGGAAACGAGCAGTACTTC
TRBD1 TRBJ1-1 - TRBV5-5 CASSLTGQGDTEAFF TGTGCCAGCAGCCTCACCGGACAGGGGGACACTGAAGCTTTCTTT
TRBD2 TRBJ2-1 - TRBV7-9 CASSATSGRSYNEQFF TGTGCCAGCAGCGCGACTAGCGGGCGCTCCTACAATGAGCAGTTCTTC
TRBD2 TRBJ2-7 - TRBV6-2/TRBV6-3 CASSRLASSSYEQYF TGTGCCAGCAGTCGACTAGCGTCGAGCTCCTACGAGCAGTACTTC
- TRBJ2-5 few TRBV3-1/TRBV3-2 CASSQGEARRLGTQYF TGTGCCAGCAGCCAAGGGGAGGCCAGACGGTTGGGGACCCAGTACTTC
TRBD2 TRBJ2-3 - TRBV27 CASSLPPSGGVRWDTQYF TGTGCCAGCAGTTTACCGCCGTCGGGGGGAGTACGATGGGATACGCAGTATTTT